This passage covers 25 T cell receptor beta chains from one sample sequenced in a study of blood T cells in healthy people across ages. Then a second PCR, running roughly 7 to 11 cycles, was carried out with a sample-barcoded 5' primer and a J-beta primer mix. TCRdb used MiXCR to reprocess the 5' RACE reads, holding one entry per CDR3 protein. The data hold some 800,000 distinct CDR3 sequences, with roughly 25% observed a single time. These data were also reused for a study on T cells of mothers and their children.

The specimen sequenced was blood. The receptors derive from a boy between 10 and 17 years old in good health.

This sequence joins TRBV18 and TRBJ2-7; 7 bases align to TRBD1. With 4 bases clipped from V and 4 bases from J, the junction kept 10 bases outside the gene matches. Germline V gene sequence: CDR1 KGHSH, CDR2 LQKENI. The CDR3 is 15 amino acids. This chain's CDR3 is CASSLLGQAQYEQYF. CDR3 in DNA: TGTGCCAGCTCACTGTTAGGACAGGCTCAATACGAGCAGTACTTC.

This clonotype was seen more than once but under ten times. The genes are TRBV9 and TRBJ2-1; tentative D call: TRBD2 (5 bases). V lost 1 base and J lost 6, with 8 bases in between. Germline V gives CDR1 SGDLS, CDR2 YYNGEE. This CDR3 spans 13 amino acids. The CDR3 nucleotides are TGTGCCAGCAGCGTATACGGGGTCAATGAGCAGTTCTTC. Encoded protein: CASSVYGVNEQFF. The complete variable domain, with remaining parts taken from reference TRBV9 and TRBJ2-1, reads DSGVTQTPKHLITATGQRVTLRCSPRSGDLSVYWYQQSLDQGLQFLIQYYNGEERAKGNILERFSAQQFPDLHSELNLSSLELGDSALYFCASSVYGVNEQFFGPGTRLTVL.

This clonotype was detected a few times. The CDR3 nucleotides read TGTGCCAGCAGCTTAGCACTCGCCTCCCCCTATGGCTACACCTTC. It yields the protein CASSLALASPYGYTF. The rearrangement uses TRBV7-2 and TRBJ1-2; D uncertain. V was cut by 0 bases and J by 4 bases, with 12 bases left in between. This CDR3 is 15 amino acids long. Germline lookup yields CDR1 SGHTA and CDR2 FQGNSA.

Only a few counts were recorded for this clonotype. The V gene is TRBV25-1, the J gene TRBJ2-7, with D possibly being TRBD1 (5 bases). CDR3 length equals 12 residues. V was cut by 3 bases and J by 4 bases, with 7 bases left in between. CDR1 is MGHDK, CDR2 SYGVNS, per germline. CDR3 sequence (DNA): TGTGCCAGCAGTGACCCAGGGTACGAGCAGTACTTC. This sequence encodes CASSDPGYEQYF.

A few counts support this clonotype. The chain combines TRBV6-2 or TRBV6-3 with TRBJ2-5; perhaps TRBD1 as D (5 bases). Near its end, the DNA agrees better with TRBJ2-7, so the J call may be wrong. CDR3 size: 14 residues. CDR1 is MNHEY, CDR2 SVGEGT, per germline. The CDR3: CASSYHPDSYEQYF. CDR3 coding DNA: TGTGCCAGCAGTTACCATCCCGACAGCTACGAGCAGTACTTC.

The chain recombines TRBV29-1 with TRBJ2-2; D tentatively reads TRBD1 or TRBD2 (5 bases each). The CDR3 covers 14 residues. CDR1 SQVTM and CDR2 ANQGSEA come from the germline V gene. Trimming cost V 6 bases and J 2 bases, with 13 bases left between them. CDR3 nucleotide sequence: TGCAGCGTGAGCCGGGACCGAAACACCGGGGAGCTGTTTTTT. As protein: CSVSRDRNTGELFF.

In its sample, this clonotype was seen a few times. V gene TRBV7-2 combines with J gene TRBJ2-3; the D call may be TRBD1 or TRBD2 (6 bases each). Germline lookup yields CDR1 SGHTA and CDR2 FQGNSA. The CDR3 totals 19 residues. The ends were cut back, 4 bases at V and 4 bases at J, with 27 bases in the middle. The CDR3 loop is CASSSNVLFGGSDPDTQYF. DNA of the CDR3: TGTGCCAGCAGCTCAAATGTGCTGTTCGGGGGCTCTGACCCAGATACGCAGTATTTT.

The rearrangement joins TRBV15 to TRBJ1-5, with D uncertain. V dropped 0 bases and J dropped 0 bases, with 6 bases sitting between them. The CDR3 runs 15 residues. CDR1 LNHNV and CDR2 YYDKDF come from the germline V gene (reference sequence). This CDR3 reads CATSRDAYSNQPQHF. CDR3 nucleotide sequence: TGTGCCACCAGCAGAGACGCTTATAGCAATCAGCCCCAGCATTTT.

This chain joins TRBV7-6 and TRBJ2-1; 9 bases are a match to TRBD1. CDR1 is SGHVS, CDR2 FNYEAQ, per germline. CDR3 length: 16 residues. Trimming took 5 bases from V and 7 from J; bases not matched to a gene: 12. In DNA form, the CDR3 reads TGTGCCAGCAGCCTACAAACAGGGGGCTTGGGGAATGAGCAGTTCTTC. This gives the protein CASSLQTGGLGNEQFF.

The gene calls are TRBV7-2 and TRBJ1-1; D not resolved. Trimming took 5 bases from V and 7 from J, leaving 8 bases between them. Germline loops: CDR1 SGHTA, CDR2 FQGNSA. This CDR3 comprises 11 residues. The CDR3 loop is CASSRQVEAFF. CDR3 in DNA: TGTGCCAGCAGCCGTCAGGTTGAAGCTTTCTTT.

The chain uses TRBV12-3 or TRBV12-4 and TRBJ1-2; a weak D match, TRBD1 (5 bases). The CDR3 runs 12 residues. V lost 1 base, J lost 10 bases, and 10 bases lay in between. The CDR3 loop reads CASSLDRRVYTF. In DNA, the CDR3 is TGTGCCAGCAGTTTAGACAGGCGGGTCTACACCTTC.

In regard to this clonotype: A junction end diverges from the germline sequence, so it may reflect a read error. The gene calls are TRBV6-6 and TRBJ2-5, with D perhaps matching TRBD1 (7 bases). There are 15 residues in the CDR3. Germline V gene data show CDR1 as MNHNY and CDR2 as SVGAGI (reference sequence). CDR3 DNA sequence: TGTGCCAGCAGTTACCCGCAGGGGGGAAAAGAGACCCGGTACTTC. Its translation: CASSYPQGGKETRYF.

This clonotype turned up a few times. In DNA, the CDR3 is TGTGCCAGCTCACCTGGGACCCCAGCTAACTATGGCTACACCTTC. Protein sequence: CASSPGTPANYGYTF. This rearrangement joins TRBV18 to TRBJ1-2; D is possibly TRBD1 (5 bases). The CDR3 sequence is 15 residues long. The germline CDR1 and CDR2 sequences are KGHSH and LQKENI. V was trimmed by 3 bases and J by 0 bases, leaving 11 bases between them. Variable domain in full (rest from reference TRBV18 and TRBJ1-2): NAGVMQNPRHLVRRRGQEARLRCSPMKGHSHVYWYRQLPEEGLKFMVYLQKENIIDESGMPKERFSAEFPKEGPSILRIQQVVRGDSAAYFCASSPGTPANYGYTFGSGTRLTVV.

The chain uses TRBV7-2 and TRBJ2-2; D unresolved. Trimming removed 5 bases from V and 8 bases from J, with 9 bases in between. The germline V gene has CDR1 SGHTA and CDR2 FQGNSA. CDR3 length: 12 residues. Here the CDR3 DNA reads TGTGCCAGCAGCCCGGGTCTTGGGGAGCTGTTTTTT. It encodes CASSPGLGELFF.

The gene calls are TRBV7-2 and TRBJ2-3; D tentatively reads TRBD1 or TRBD2 (5 bases each). In germline, CDR1 is SGHTA, CDR2 FQGNSA. The CDR3 runs 16 residues. Trimming cost V 2 bases and J 0 bases, with 12 bases left between them. The CDR3 spells CASSLISGPSTDTQYF. The CDR3 DNA reads as TGTGCCAGCAGCTTAATTTCGGGACCCAGCACAGATACGCAGTATTTT.

This clonotype was seen only a few times. Here the CDR3 DNA reads TGTGCCAGCAGTTACTCTACCGGCGAAGAAAAACTGTTTTTT. Encoded protein: CASSYSTGEEKLFF. The rearrangement uses TRBV6-5 and TRBJ1-4; no definite D call. The germline gives CDR1 MNHEY, CDR2 SVGAGI. Trimming cost V 0 bases and J 8 bases, with 10 bases left between them. The CDR3 spans 14 residues.

The rearrangement links TRBV7-2 to TRBJ2-1; D possibly matches TRBD1 or TRBD2 (6 bases each). The V gene's germline CDR1 is SGHTA and CDR2 FQGNSA. This CDR3 contains 13 residues. Trimming pared 4 bases from V and 7 bases from J, leaving 11 bases between. The CDR3 loop is CASSSEGVNEQFF. The CDR3 DNA is TGTGCCAGCAGCTCGGAGGGGGTTAATGAGCAGTTCTTC.

This clonotype came up a few times. This chain joins TRBV15 and TRBJ2-5; D assignment may be TRBD1 or TRBD2 (5 bases each). The end of the DNA aligns better with TRBJ2-1, so the J call may be wrong. There are 15 residues in the CDR3. CDR1 is LNHNV, CDR2 YYDKDF, per germline (reference sequence). The CDR3 loop is CATSSSRGGYNEQFF. DNA of the CDR3: TGTGCCACCAGCAGCTCCCGTGGGGGATACAATGAGCAGTTCTTC.

This clonotype has more than one count but fewer than ten. The chain joins TRBV6-2 or TRBV6-3 to TRBJ2-1; 9 nucleotides agree with TRBD1. CDR3 length equals 19 residues. V dropped 2 bases and J dropped 0; count of bases not matched to a gene: 11. Germline V CDR1 and CDR2: MNHEY, SVGEGT. The CDR3 loop is CASSYGGQGPSSSYNEQFF. In nucleotides, the CDR3 is TGTGCCAGCAGTTACGGGGGACAGGGACCATCCTCCTCCTACAATGAGCAGTTCTTC.

V is TRBV12-5 and J is TRBJ1-2, with D hard to call. With 1 base removed from V and 6 bases from J, the gap between germline ends came to 6 bases. Germline values: CDR1 LGHNT, CDR2 FRNRAP. CDR3 length: 12 residues. CDR3 in DNA: TGTGCTAGTGGTTTGGGCACTGATGGCTACACCTTC. It specifies CASGLGTDGYTF.

The chain is built from TRBV28 and TRBJ1-1; a weak D match, TRBD1 (5 bases). Germline-derived CDR1 and CDR2 are MDHEN and SYDVKM. The CDR3 consists of 15 residues. The germline V and J ends were trimmed by 6 bases and 4 bases, with 18 bases remaining between them. The DNA for the CDR3 is TGTGCCAGCAGAACTTGGGGGGGAGGGGTCACTGAAGCTTTCTTT. Encoded protein: CASRTWGGGVTEAFF.

The chain joins TRBV7-2 to TRBJ2-7, with TRBD1 matching 8 bases. The junction had 6 bases not matched to a gene; V was cut back by 1 base and J by 4 bases. The CDR3 runs to 15 residues. The germline V gene has CDR1 SGHTA and CDR2 FQGNSA. CDR3 region: CASSLGAGGMYEQYF. The CDR3 nucleotides read TGTGCCAGCAGCTTAGGGGCAGGGGGCATGTACGAGCAGTACTTC.

This rearrangement joins TRBV7-2 to TRBJ2-1; 13 positions agree with TRBD2. This CDR3 contains 19 residues. Germline V CDR1 and CDR2: SGHTA, FQGNSA. With V trimmed by 2 bases and J by 4 bases, 11 bases remained unmatched. CDR3 sequence: CASSLSPILAGGTYNEQFF. CDR3 in DNA: TGTGCCAGCAGCTTATCCCCGATACTAGCGGGGGGGACGTACAATGAGCAGTTCTTC. The entire variable domain, with the rest obtained from reference TRBV7-2 and TRBJ2-1, is as follows: GAGVSQSPSNKVTEKGKDVELRCDPISGHTALYWYRQSLGQGLEFLIYFQGNSAPDKSGLPSDRFSAERTGGSVSTLTIQRTQQEDSAVYLCASSLSPILAGGTYNEQFFGPGTRLTVL.

This clonotype came up a few times. The rearrangement joins TRBV6-1 to TRBJ1-5, with a tentative D call TRBD1 (5 bases). The CDR3 is made up of 15 amino acids. V gave up 2 bases and J gave up 9 bases, with 17 bases separating them. CDR1 is MNHNS, CDR2 SASEGT, per germline. The CDR3 nucleotides read TGTGCCAGCAGTGAATATTCGCAGGGCCGTGGGCCCCAGCATTTT. It encodes CASSEYSQGRGPQHF.

The V gene is TRBV27, the J gene TRBJ2-2; D gene ambiguous. This CDR3 comprises 14 residues. Germline V gene sequence: CDR1 MNHEY, CDR2 SMNVEV (reference sequence). Trimming removed 1 base at V and 6 bases at J, with 9 bases between. CDR3 bases: TGTGCCAGCAGTTTATGGTTTGAGTCCGGGGAGCTGTTTTTT. It is translated as CASSLWFESGELFF.